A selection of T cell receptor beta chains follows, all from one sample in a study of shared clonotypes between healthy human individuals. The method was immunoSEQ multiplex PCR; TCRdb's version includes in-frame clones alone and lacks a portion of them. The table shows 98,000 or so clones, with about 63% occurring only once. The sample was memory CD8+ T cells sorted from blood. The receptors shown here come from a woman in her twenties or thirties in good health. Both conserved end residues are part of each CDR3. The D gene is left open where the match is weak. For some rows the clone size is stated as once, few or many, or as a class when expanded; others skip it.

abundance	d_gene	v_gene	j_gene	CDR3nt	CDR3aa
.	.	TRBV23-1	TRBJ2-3	TGCGCCAGCAGTCAATCTCAACATACGCAGTATTTT	CASSQSQHTQYF
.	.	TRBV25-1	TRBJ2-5	TGTGCCAGCAGTGATATTTCGGAGACCCAGTACTTC	CASSDISETQYF
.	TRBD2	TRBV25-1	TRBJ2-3	TGTGCCAGCAGGGGAGTAGAGCGGGGAAGCACAGATACGCAGTATTTT	CASRGVERGSTDTQYF
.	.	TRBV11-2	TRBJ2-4	TGTGCCAGCAGCCCCATCGCCTCTACAGGGAGGAGAAACATTCAGTACTTC	CASSPIASTGRRNIQYF
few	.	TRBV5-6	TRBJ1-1	TGTGCCAGCAGCTTGGACCTAGTTAACACTGAAGCTTTCTTT	CASSLDLVNTEAFF
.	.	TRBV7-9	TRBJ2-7	TGTGCCAGCAGCTTAGGGGCCACGACCTACGAGCAGTACTTC	CASSLGATTYEQYF
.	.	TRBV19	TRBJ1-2	TGTGCCAGTAGAGACTTTGACAGAGACTATGGCTACACCTTC	CASRDFDRDYGYTF
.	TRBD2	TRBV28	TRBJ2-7	TGTGCCAGCAGTTTATTCCCCAACGGGAGGAGGTCCTACGAGCAGTACTTC	CASSLFPNGRRSYEQYF
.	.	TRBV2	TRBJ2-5	TGTGCCAGCAGTGAGGGGCGGGACCAAGAGACCCAGTACTTC	CASSEGRDQETQYF
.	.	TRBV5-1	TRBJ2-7	TGCGCCAGCAGCCCCAGGGGGGCTCTAGCGGGCCCATTCTCCTACGAGCAGTACTTC	CASSPRGALAGPFSYEQYF
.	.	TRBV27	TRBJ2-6	TGTGCCAGCAGTTTATTAAGGGCCGCCGGTGGGGCCAACGTCCTGACTTTC	CASSLLRAAGGANVLTF
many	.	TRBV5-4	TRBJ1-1	TGTGCCAGCAGCCCCGGGATCCTCAGATCAGCTTTCTTT	CASSPGILRSAFF
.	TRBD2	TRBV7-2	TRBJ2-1	TGTGCCAGCAGCTTTTTAGCGGGGCACGAGTACAATGAGCAGTTCTTC	CASSFLAGHEYNEQFF
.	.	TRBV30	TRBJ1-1	TGTGCCTGGGGAAGACTTTATGTGGGGGCGGCTGAAGCTTTCTTT	CAWGRLYVGAAEAFF
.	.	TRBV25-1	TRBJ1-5	TGTGCCAGCAGTGAAAAAGGACGGGAAAGCAATCAGCCCCAGCATTTT	CASSEKGRESNQPQHF
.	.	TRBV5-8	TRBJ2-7	TGTGCCAGCAGACCCGGGACCTCGACCTACGAGCAGTACTTC	CASRPGTSTYEQYF
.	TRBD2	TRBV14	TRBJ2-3	TGTGCCAGCAGCCAAGATAGCGGGAGAGTTGCAGATACGCAGTATTTT	CASSQDSGRVADTQYF
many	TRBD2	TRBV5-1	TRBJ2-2	TGCGCCAGCAGCTTGTATCGCGGTCTAGCGGGAGGAGGGGAGCTGTTTTTT	CASSLYRGLAGGGELFF
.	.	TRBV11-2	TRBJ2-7	TGTGCCAGCAGCCGCTCTTTGGGAATAACCTACGAGCAGTACTTC	CASSRSLGITYEQYF
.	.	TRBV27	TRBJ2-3	TGTGCCAGCAGTTTATCTTTCGAATCGTTGGGAGCCGGGGCAGATACGCAGTATTTT	CASSLSFESLGAGADTQYF
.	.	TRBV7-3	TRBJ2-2	TGTGCCAGCAGCTTACAACCGGTAGAGAACACCGGGGAGCTGTTTTTT	CASSLQPVENTGELFF
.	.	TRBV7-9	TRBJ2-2	TGTGCCAGCAGCTGGGTTGGGCGCCCGAACACCGGGGAGCTGTTTTTT	CASSWVGRPNTGELFF
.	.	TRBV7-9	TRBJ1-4	TGTGCCAGCAGCCGCCTCGACCAATTCCGAAATGAAAAACTGTTTTTT	CASSRLDQFRNEKLFF
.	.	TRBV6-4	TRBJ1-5	TGTGCCAGCAGTCCACAGGGAGGTCAGCCCCAGCATTTT	CASSPQGGQPQHF
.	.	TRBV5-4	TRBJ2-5	TGTGCCAGCAGCTCTGTTGAGACCCAGTACTTC	CASSSVETQYF
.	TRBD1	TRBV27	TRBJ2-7	TGTGCCAGCAGTTTATCGCCCACAGGGGAAGACCAGTACTTC	CASSLSPTGEDQYF
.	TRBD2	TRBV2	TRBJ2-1	TGTGCCAGCAGTCCGCGACTAGCGGGAGGGTTCTACAATGAGCAGTTCTTC	CASSPRLAGGFYNEQFF
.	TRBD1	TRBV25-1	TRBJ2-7	TGTGCCAGCAGTGAAACAACAGGGGGCCGGTACGAGCAGTACTTC	CASSETTGGRYEQYF
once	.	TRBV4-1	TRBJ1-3	TGCGCCAGCAGCCCAAGTCCTATAGTTGGCAAATACTCTGGAAACACCATATATTTT	CASSPSPIVGKYSGNTIYF
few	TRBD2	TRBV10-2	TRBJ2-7	TGCGCCAGCAGGGAGGTAGCGGGAGGACCCTACGAGCAGTACTTC	CASREVAGGPYEQYF
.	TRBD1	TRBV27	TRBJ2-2	TGTGCCAGCAGTCCGACAGGGAGGGAGCTGTTTTTT	CASSPTGRELFF
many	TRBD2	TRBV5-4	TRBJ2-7	TGTGCCAGCAGCTCAACTAGCGACCTGGTGGAGCAGTACTTC	CASSSTSDLVEQYF